Listed below are T cell receptor beta chains from one sample, sequenced in a study of cytomegalovirus exposure and HLA in healthy donors. Sequenced by immunoSEQ multiplex PCR; TCRdb stores in-frame clones only, minus some. The top ten clones hold 3.4% of a sample with approximately 130,000 clones, about 80% of them seen once. The material sequenced was PBMCs. These receptors all stem from a man aged 25 to 45 in good health and CMV-seronegative. CDR3s include the opening cysteine and the closing phenylalanine or tryptophan. A D gene is named only where the DNA matches it firmly. The size of a clone is reported for some rows only, either as once, few or many, or as a class for expanded clones.

abundance: -; v_gene: TRBV9; j_gene: TRBJ1-3; d_gene: TRBD1; CDR3nt: TGTGCCAGCAGCGTAGCTACAGGGGGCCTCTCTGGAAACACCATATATTTT; CDR3aa: CASSVATGGLSGNTIYF
abundance: -; v_gene: TRBV6-4; j_gene: TRBJ2-3; d_gene: -; CDR3nt: TGTGCCAGCAGCCTCACTGCGTCTAGCACAGATACGCAGTATTTT; CDR3aa: CASSLTASSTDTQYF
abundance: few; v_gene: TRBV27; j_gene: TRBJ2-1; d_gene: TRBD2; CDR3nt: TGTGCCAGCAGTTTGGGACTAGCGGGACCCTACAATGAGCAGTTCTTC; CDR3aa: CASSLGLAGPYNEQFF
abundance: -; v_gene: TRBV9; j_gene: TRBJ2-1; d_gene: -; CDR3nt: TGTGCCAGCAGCGTAGGGGAGGGGGGGAGCTCCTACAATGAGCAGTTCTTC; CDR3aa: CASSVGEGGSSYNEQFF
abundance: -; v_gene: TRBV15; j_gene: TRBJ1-1; d_gene: TRBD1; CDR3nt: TGTGCCACCAGCAGCGGCACAGGGGTCACTGAAGCTTTCTTT; CDR3aa: CATSSGTGVTEAFF
abundance: few; v_gene: TRBV15; j_gene: TRBJ1-5; d_gene: -; CDR3nt: TGTGCCACCAGCAGAGATGCGAATAGCAATCAGCCCCAGCATTTT; CDR3aa: CATSRDANSNQPQHF
abundance: -; v_gene: TRBV27; j_gene: TRBJ1-2; d_gene: TRBD1; CDR3nt: TGTGCCAGCACCCGACTATCTTCGGGACAGGGTATTGGCTACACCTTC; CDR3aa: CASTRLSSGQGIGYTF
abundance: -; v_gene: TRBV5-1; j_gene: TRBJ2-3; d_gene: TRBD1; CDR3nt: TGCGCCAGCAGCTTAGAGGGGGCGACAGATACGCAGTATTTT; CDR3aa: CASSLEGATDTQYF
abundance: -; v_gene: TRBV10-3; j_gene: TRBJ2-5; d_gene: -; CDR3nt: TGTGCCATCAGTGGGATCAGTGGACAGTCCGGACAAGAGACCCAGTACTTC; CDR3aa: CAISGISGQSGQETQYF
abundance: few; v_gene: TRBV5-6; j_gene: TRBJ2-1; d_gene: -; CDR3nt: TGTGCCAGCAGCTTGGGGGGGGGCGATGAGCAGTTCTTC; CDR3aa: CASSLGGGDEQFF
abundance: -; v_gene: TRBV4-1; j_gene: TRBJ1-1; d_gene: -; CDR3nt: TGCGCCAGCAGTGACTCCCGTGCGACTGAAGCTTTCTTT; CDR3aa: CASSDSRATEAFF
abundance: -; v_gene: TRBV10-1; j_gene: TRBJ2-1; d_gene: TRBD2; CDR3nt: TGCGCCAGCAGTGAGATGGGACTAGCGGGAGGTTTCTACAATGAGCAGTTCTTC; CDR3aa: CASSEMGLAGGFYNEQFF
abundance: -; v_gene: TRBV4-1; j_gene: TRBJ1-2; d_gene: -; CDR3nt: TGCGCCAGCACCGGACCGGAGGCACAGGGCTACACCTTC; CDR3aa: CASTGPEAQGYTF
abundance: -; v_gene: TRBV11-2; j_gene: TRBJ1-1; d_gene: TRBD1; CDR3nt: TGTGCCAGCAGCTCGGGACAGGGAATAAGGTATGGCACTGAAGCTTTCTTT; CDR3aa: CASSSGQGIRYGTEAFF
abundance: -; v_gene: TRBV19; j_gene: TRBJ2-1; d_gene: -; CDR3nt: TGTGCCAGTACCCAGGGTGATGAGCAGTTCTTC; CDR3aa: CASTQGDEQFF
abundance: -; v_gene: TRBV6-5; j_gene: TRBJ2-1; d_gene: TRBD2; CDR3nt: TGTGCCAGCAGTTACCGCGGGAGATCCTACAATGAGCAGTTCTTC; CDR3aa: CASSYRGRSYNEQFF
abundance: -; v_gene: TRBV7-2; j_gene: TRBJ1-2; d_gene: TRBD1; CDR3nt: TGTGCCAGCAGCTTAAGCCCTAAGACAGGGAAGGAGGGCTACACCTTC; CDR3aa: CASSLSPKTGKEGYTF
abundance: -; v_gene: TRBV30; j_gene: TRBJ1-6; d_gene: -; CDR3nt: TGTGCCTGGAAAAACCCCAGGCCGGATTCACCCCTCCACTTT; CDR3aa: CAWKNPRPDSPLHF
abundance: few; v_gene: TRBV28; j_gene: TRBJ1-4; d_gene: TRBD1; CDR3nt: TGTGCCAGCAGTCACAGGGGGCGCATGAATGAAAAACTGTTTTTT; CDR3aa: CASSHRGRMNEKLFF
abundance: once; v_gene: TRBV20-1; j_gene: TRBJ1-2; d_gene: TRBD1; CDR3nt: TGCAGGGGGACAGGGAACTATGGCTACACCTTC; CDR3aa: CRGTGNYGYTF
abundance: -; v_gene: TRBV11-2; j_gene: TRBJ2-7; d_gene: -; CDR3nt: TGTGCCAGCAGCATTAAGACAGGTTTCTACGAGCAGTACTTC; CDR3aa: CASSIKTGFYEQYF
abundance: -; v_gene: TRBV11-2; j_gene: TRBJ1-6; d_gene: -; CDR3nt: TGTGCCAGCAGCAAAGTGTCTAATAATTCACCCCTCCACTTT; CDR3aa: CASSKVSNNSPLHF
abundance: -; v_gene: TRBV6-1; j_gene: TRBJ1-1; d_gene: TRBD1; CDR3nt: TGTGCCAGCAGTGTTTGGACAGGGGGCTCAGCTTTCTTT; CDR3aa: CASSVWTGGSAFF
abundance: -; v_gene: TRBV19; j_gene: TRBJ2-1; d_gene: TRBD1; CDR3nt: TGTGCCAGTAGTCGGGGGCGGACAGGGTATAGCAATGAGCAGTTCTTC; CDR3aa: CASSRGRTGYSNEQFF
abundance: -; v_gene: TRBV19; j_gene: TRBJ1-2; d_gene: TRBD1; CDR3nt: TGTGCCAGTAGTGATCCGGGACAGGGGGATGGCTATGGCTACACCTTC; CDR3aa: CASSDPGQGDGYGYTF
abundance: -; v_gene: TRBV9; j_gene: TRBJ1-3; d_gene: -; CDR3nt: TGTGCCAGCAGCGTGGAGATTGCGTCTGGAAACACCATATATTTT; CDR3aa: CASSVEIASGNTIYF
abundance: -; v_gene: TRBV19; j_gene: TRBJ1-4; d_gene: -; CDR3nt: TGTGCCAGTACAAACGACGGGGGATATGAAAAACTGTTTTTT; CDR3aa: CASTNDGGYEKLFF
abundance: -; v_gene: TRBV28; j_gene: TRBJ2-5; d_gene: -; CDR3nt: TGTGCCAGCAGTCCAGGAGGGACTGGGGGAGAGACCCAGTACTTC; CDR3aa: CASSPGGTGGETQYF
abundance: -; v_gene: TRBV5-1; j_gene: TRBJ2-7; d_gene: TRBD1; CDR3nt: TGCGCCAGCAGCTCCGGGACAGGGTCAAGCGAGCAGTACTTC; CDR3aa: CASSSGTGSSEQYF
abundance: -; v_gene: TRBV19; j_gene: TRBJ1-6; d_gene: TRBD1; CDR3nt: TGTGCCAGTAGTATAGATCCCCGACAGGGAAAAGGGAGCTCCTATAATTCACCCCTCCACTTT; CDR3aa: CASSIDPRQGKGSSYNSPLHF
abundance: -; v_gene: TRBV7-9; j_gene: TRBJ1-2; d_gene: TRBD1; CDR3nt: TGTGCCAGCAGCCTGGACAGGGGGCTTGATGGCTACACCTTC; CDR3aa: CASSLDRGLDGYTF
abundance: -; v_gene: TRBV19; j_gene: TRBJ1-1; d_gene: -; CDR3nt: TGTGCCAGTAGTATGGGCAGGGGCACTGAAGCTTTCTTT; CDR3aa: CASSMGRGTEAFF
abundance: -; v_gene: TRBV30; j_gene: TRBJ2-2; d_gene: -; CDR3nt: TGTGCCTGGAGTGTACTTTCCGGGGAGCTGTTTTTT; CDR3aa: CAWSVLSGELFF
abundance: -; v_gene: TRBV6-5; j_gene: TRBJ1-1; d_gene: -; CDR3nt: TGTGCCAGCAGTTACGTAGGGACAATGAACACTGAAGCTTTCTTT; CDR3aa: CASSYVGTMNTEAFF
abundance: -; v_gene: TRBV10-3; j_gene: TRBJ2-1; d_gene: -; CDR3nt: TGTGCCATCATCGCCGGGGGTGCGGTCAATGAGCAGTTCTTC; CDR3aa: CAIIAGGAVNEQFF
abundance: -; v_gene: TRBV5-1; j_gene: TRBJ1-2; d_gene: -; CDR3nt: TGCGCCAGCAGAACCGACCGGGATGGCTACACCTTC; CDR3aa: CASRTDRDGYTF
abundance: -; v_gene: TRBV6-1; j_gene: TRBJ2-6; d_gene: -; CDR3nt: TGTGCCAGCAGTGCCCTCGCAAGGGGTACTGGGGCCAACGTCCTGACTTTC; CDR3aa: CASSALARGTGANVLTF
abundance: few; v_gene: TRBV19; j_gene: TRBJ2-2; d_gene: TRBD1; CDR3nt: TGTGCCGCCTCACCGGACAGGGGCACCGGGGAGCTGTTTTTT; CDR3aa: CAASPDRGTGELFF
abundance: -; v_gene: TRBV9; j_gene: TRBJ2-7; d_gene: TRBD1; CDR3nt: TGTGCCAGCAGCACCGGACAGGGGGCCTACGAGCAGTACTTC; CDR3aa: CASSTGQGAYEQYF
abundance: -; v_gene: TRBV27; j_gene: TRBJ2-7; d_gene: TRBD2; CDR3nt: TGTGCCAGCAGTTTATCGGTACTAGCGGGAATTACTGAGCAGTACTTC; CDR3aa: CASSLSVLAGITEQYF
abundance: -; v_gene: TRBV27; j_gene: TRBJ2-7; d_gene: TRBD2; CDR3nt: TGTGCCAGCAGTTTATTTAGCGGGAGCTCCTACGAGCAGTACTTC; CDR3aa: CASSLFSGSSYEQYF
abundance: -; v_gene: TRBV18; j_gene: TRBJ2-7; d_gene: -; CDR3nt: TGTGCCAGCTCACCACCGGCCGCAGAATCCTACGAGCAGTACTTC; CDR3aa: CASSPPAAESYEQYF
abundance: -; v_gene: TRBV14; j_gene: TRBJ2-3; d_gene: -; CDR3nt: TGTGCCAGCAGATTCGACTTATGGGATACGCAGTATTTT; CDR3aa: CASRFDLWDTQYF
abundance: once; v_gene: TRBV29-1; j_gene: TRBJ1-6; d_gene: TRBD1; CDR3nt: TGCAGCGTACTGACCGGGACAGCTAATTCACCCCTCCACTTT; CDR3aa: CSVLTGTANSPLHF
abundance: -; v_gene: TRBV6-5; j_gene: TRBJ1-6; d_gene: -; CDR3nt: TGTGCCAGCACCAAAGAGAGGCCGCTGCCCCTCCACTTT; CDR3aa: CASTKERPLPLHF
abundance: -; v_gene: TRBV28; j_gene: TRBJ1-1; d_gene: TRBD1; CDR3nt: TGTGCCAGCAGTCCCGACAGGGGCGCTTTCTTT; CDR3aa: CASSPDRGAFF
abundance: -; v_gene: TRBV19; j_gene: TRBJ2-2; d_gene: TRBD2; CDR3nt: TGTGCCAGTAGTAGGGATAGCGGGCCGGGAGCCGGGGAGCTGTTTTTT; CDR3aa: CASSRDSGPGAGELFF
abundance: -; v_gene: TRBV9; j_gene: TRBJ2-7; d_gene: -; CDR3nt: TGTGCCAGCAGCGTAGTGGGGGGTAAAGGGGACGAGCAGTACTTC; CDR3aa: CASSVVGGKGDEQYF
abundance: -; v_gene: TRBV27; j_gene: TRBJ1-6; d_gene: TRBD1; CDR3nt: TGTGCCAGCAGAGAGAATACAGGGGAAAATTCACCCCTCCACTTT; CDR3aa: CASRENTGENSPLHF
abundance: -; v_gene: TRBV5-1; j_gene: TRBJ2-2; d_gene: -; CDR3nt: TGCGCCAGCAGCTCCGGGACTCCCGGGGAGCTGTTTTTT; CDR3aa: CASSSGTPGELFF
abundance: -; v_gene: TRBV5-1; j_gene: TRBJ1-2; d_gene: -; CDR3nt: TGCGCCAGCAGCGCCCCAGGAGGAGGCTACACCTTC; CDR3aa: CASSAPGGGYTF
abundance: -; v_gene: TRBV6-6; j_gene: TRBJ1-5; d_gene: -; CDR3nt: TGTGCCAGCAGTTACTCGAGTCGGGGGGGCAATCAGCCCCAGCATTTT; CDR3aa: CASSYSSRGGNQPQHF